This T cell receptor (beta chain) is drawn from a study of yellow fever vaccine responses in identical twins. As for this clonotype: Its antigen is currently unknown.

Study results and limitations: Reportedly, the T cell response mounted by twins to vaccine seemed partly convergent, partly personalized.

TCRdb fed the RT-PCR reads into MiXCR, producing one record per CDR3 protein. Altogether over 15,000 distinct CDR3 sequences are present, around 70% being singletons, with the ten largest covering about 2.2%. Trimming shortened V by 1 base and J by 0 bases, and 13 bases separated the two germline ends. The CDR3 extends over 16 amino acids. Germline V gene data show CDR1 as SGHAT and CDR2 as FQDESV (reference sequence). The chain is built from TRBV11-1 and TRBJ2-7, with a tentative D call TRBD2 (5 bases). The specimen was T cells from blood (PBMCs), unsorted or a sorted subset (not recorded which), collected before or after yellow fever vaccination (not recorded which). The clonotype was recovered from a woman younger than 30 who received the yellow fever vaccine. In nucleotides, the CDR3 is TGTGCCAGCAGCTTAGGTCCGGGAACCCTCTCCTACGAGCAGTACTTC. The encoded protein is CASSLGPGTLSYEQYF.